This is a list of T cell receptor beta chains from one sample in a study of OX40 agonist ivuxolimab in advanced cancers. Produced via immunoSEQ multiplex PCR; TCRdb's table is partial and in-frame only. The sample has 50,000 to 55,000 clones; more than 80% are singletons. Specimen: CD4+ or CD8+ T cells sorted from blood, collected in a trial of the OX40 agonist ivuxolimab. These TCRs come from an adult with an advanced solid tumor such as melanoma, head and neck, liver or kidney cancer. Each CDR3 is given with its conserved first and last residue. The order of the fields is J gene, V gene, D gene, CDR3 length, CDR3 protein. A D gene is named only where the DNA matches it firmly.

j_gene: TRBJ2-1
v_gene: TRBV10-3
d_gene: -
len: 12
CDR3aa: CAIRNSNNEQFF

j_gene: -
v_gene: TRBV6-6
d_gene: TRBD1
len: 14
CDR3aa: CASSYEAGGFEQYF

j_gene: TRBJ2-5
v_gene: TRBV2
d_gene: TRBD1
len: 15
CDR3aa: CASTPTLGQEETQYF

j_gene: TRBJ2-1
v_gene: TRBV11-1
d_gene: TRBD2
len: 15
CDR3aa: CASSSGLAGYNEQFF

j_gene: TRBJ2-3
v_gene: TRBV11-2
d_gene: TRBD2
len: 15
CDR3aa: CASSPSSGSTDTQYF

j_gene: TRBJ2-5
v_gene: TRBV6-5
d_gene: TRBD2
len: 15
CDR3aa: CASSYLTSGEETQYF

j_gene: TRBJ1-4
v_gene: TRBV5-8
d_gene: -
len: 14
CDR3aa: CASSLDSSTEKLFF

j_gene: TRBJ2-7
v_gene: TRBV4-3
d_gene: -
len: 12
CDR3aa: CASSQVPYEQYF

j_gene: TRBJ1-2
v_gene: TRBV28
d_gene: -
len: 12
CDR3aa: CASSYRGGGYTF

j_gene: TRBJ2-3
v_gene: TRBV5-1
d_gene: -
len: 16
CDR3aa: CASSLASGASTDTQYF

j_gene: TRBJ1-1
v_gene: TRBV5-1
d_gene: -
len: 14
CDR3aa: CASSLVPESTEAFF

j_gene: TRBJ2-5
v_gene: TRBV30
d_gene: TRBD2
len: 14
CDR3aa: CAWESGGRQETQYF

j_gene: TRBJ2-5
v_gene: TRBV6-5
d_gene: -
len: 13
CDR3aa: CASSSHSQETQYF

j_gene: TRBJ1-2
v_gene: TRBV15
d_gene: -
len: 16
CDR3aa: CATSPRRGQTNYGYTF

j_gene: TRBJ2-3
v_gene: TRBV28
d_gene: TRBD2
len: 16
CDR3aa: CASSYGTSGSTDTQYF

j_gene: TRBJ1-4
v_gene: TRBV6-5
d_gene: -
len: 15
CDR3aa: CASSSQGLGNEKLFF

j_gene: TRBJ2-5
v_gene: TRBV11-3
d_gene: -
len: 15
CDR3aa: CASSSGRSGAETQYF

j_gene: TRBJ2-1
v_gene: TRBV2
d_gene: TRBD1
len: 15
CDR3aa: CASSLDRGAYNEQFF

j_gene: TRBJ1-2
v_gene: TRBV10-3
d_gene: -
len: 13
CDR3aa: CATALTDFSSYTF

j_gene: TRBJ2-7
v_gene: TRBV18
d_gene: -
len: 15
CDR3aa: CASSLDPGPSYEQYF

j_gene: TRBJ1-3
v_gene: TRBV9
d_gene: -
len: 16
CDR3aa: CASSVERGYSGNTIYF

j_gene: TRBJ2-2
v_gene: TRBV6-6
d_gene: -
len: 15
CDR3aa: CASRTGRTNTGELFF

j_gene: TRBJ2-1
v_gene: TRBV2
d_gene: -
len: 15
CDR3aa: CASSRLNPEYNEQFF

j_gene: TRBJ1-2
v_gene: TRBV9
d_gene: TRBD1
len: 15
CDR3aa: CASSVGSTGNYGYTF

j_gene: TRBJ2-5
v_gene: TRBV6-1
d_gene: -
len: 13
CDR3aa: CASNSRWVETQYF

j_gene: TRBJ2-7
v_gene: TRBV9
d_gene: TRBD1
len: 15
CDR3aa: CASSVHDRGPYEQYF

j_gene: TRBJ2-7
v_gene: TRBV10-3
d_gene: -
len: 18
CDR3aa: CAISEPRRMAGDIYEQYF

j_gene: TRBJ1-4
v_gene: TRBV7-2
d_gene: -
len: 14
CDR3aa: CASSSDRYNEKLFF

j_gene: TRBJ2-5
v_gene: TRBV4-2
d_gene: -
len: 15
CDR3aa: CASSQEWQPQETQYF

j_gene: TRBJ2-5
v_gene: TRBV28
d_gene: TRBD2
len: 16
CDR3aa: CASSPASASGKETQYF

j_gene: TRBJ2-3
v_gene: TRBV28
d_gene: -
len: 15
CDR3aa: CASSLSRGNSDTQYF

j_gene: TRBJ1-1
v_gene: TRBV13
d_gene: -
len: 13
CDR3aa: CASSLSDDTEAFF

j_gene: TRBJ1-1
v_gene: TRBV5-1
d_gene: -
len: 15
CDR3aa: CASSGGSGRATEAFF

j_gene: TRBJ2-4
v_gene: TRBV6-1
d_gene: -
len: 12
CDR3aa: CASSEGVGIQYF

j_gene: TRBJ2-1
v_gene: TRBV30
d_gene: TRBD2
len: 14
CDR3aa: CAWSAGLAGNEQFF

j_gene: TRBJ1-6
v_gene: TRBV6-5
d_gene: -
len: 14
CDR3aa: CASSYSAARSPLHF

j_gene: TRBJ1-1
v_gene: TRBV6-5
d_gene: -
len: 14
CDR3aa: CASLPGGGNTEAFF

j_gene: TRBJ2-4
v_gene: TRBV7-8
d_gene: TRBD2
len: 15
CDR3aa: CASSQRGGTKNIQYF

j_gene: TRBJ1-1
v_gene: TRBV15
d_gene: -
len: 13
CDR3aa: CATSIQGGTEAFF

j_gene: TRBJ1-6
v_gene: TRBV28
d_gene: -
len: 14
CDR3aa: CASRTTVDNSPLHF

j_gene: TRBJ2-5
v_gene: TRBV6-5
d_gene: TRBD2
len: 15
CDR3aa: CASSLAGGDEETQYF

j_gene: TRBJ2-1
v_gene: TRBV5-4
d_gene: -
len: 11
CDR3aa: CASSLFSEQFF

j_gene: TRBJ2-5
v_gene: TRBV7-9
d_gene: -
len: 14
CDR3aa: CASSQDDRRSTQYF

j_gene: TRBJ1-4
v_gene: TRBV28
d_gene: -
len: 12
CDR3aa: CASSSTNEKLFF